This record concerns one T cell receptor beta chain sequence. This sample is drawn from a study of blood T cell repertoires in COVID-19. Overall study: Nucleic acid was either cDNA or gDNA, and it came from T cells, B-cell-depleted T cells, or PBMCs.

The V and J ends lost 0 bases and 2 bases respectively, with 13 bases between them. The CDR3 loop spans 16 amino acids. Germline loops: CDR1 SEHNR, CDR2 FQNEAQ (reference sequence). Original analysis: Amplification from reference gene primers served as the basis for estimated nucleated cell counts. Assay used: immunoSEQ multiplex PCR; TCRdb lists only in-frame clones, some missing. V, J and clone size derive from that table, while D and trimming were established from the DNA sequence. The sample has 150,000 or so clones; around 79% are singletons. This study enrolled people aged about 18 to 95 from roughly 24 US geographic areas.

V and J are TRBV7-9 and TRBJ2-5, with D possibly being TRBD2 (6 bases). This TCR was sampled from a woman between 45 and 60 years old who had recovered from COVID-19. Sequenced input: PBMCs or T cells enriched from blood (not recorded which). DNA for the CDR3: TGTGCCAGCAGCTTAGCCGGGTCCGGGGGACAAGAGACCCAGTACTTC. Translation: CASSLAGSGGQETQYF.